Presented here are 20 T cell receptor beta chains from one specimen sequenced in a study of T cell responses to AZD1222 COVID-19 vaccine. Repertoires were generated with immunoSEQ multiplex PCR, while TCRdb's copy carries only in-frame clones and drops some. Among about 140,000 clones listed, about 90% were seen once. The material was peripheral blood, obtained 28 days after the second dose of the MenACWY control vaccine. The receptors come from an adult who received the MenACWY meningococcal vaccine as a control.

The V gene is TRBV3-1 (or the pseudogene TRBV3-2), the J gene TRBJ1-6, with D tentatively TRBD1 (5 bases). CDR1 and CDR2 from the germline V gene are LGHDT and YNNKEL (reference sequence). This CDR3 comprises 13 residues. The V end lost 6 bases, the J end lost 12 bases, and 15 bases lay between the germline ends. The DNA for the CDR3 is TGTGCCAGCAGTCCGGACAAGTGGGGACCCCTCCACTTT. Its translation: CASSPDKWGPLHF.

This clone appeared a few times. This sequence joins TRBV2 and TRBJ1-3; no clear D gene. The CDR3 is made up of 15 amino acids. Between the trimmed V and J ends, which lost 6 bases and 0 bases, there was a span of 12 bases. Per the germline V gene, CDR1 is SNHLY and CDR2 is FYNNEI. DNA of the CDR3: TGTGCCAGCAGGCTGACGGCAGGCTCTGGAAACACCATATATTTT. It is translated as CASRLTAGSGNTIYF.

This clone has just one count. V usage is TRBV27 and J usage is TRBJ2-6; the D is unclear. The CDR3 is made up of 13 amino acids. The V end lost 7 bases, the J end lost 0 bases, and 4 bases lay between the germline ends. Germline V gene data show CDR1 as MNHEY and CDR2 as SMNVEV (reference sequence). CDR3 bases: TGTGCCAGCAAGGGCTCTGGGGCCAACGTCCTGACTTTC. As protein: CASKGSGANVLTF.

The chain couples TRBV15 to TRBJ1-5; D gene ambiguous. The CDR3 is 15 amino acids. Trimming removed 1 base from V and 2 bases from J, with 9 bases in between. From germline, CDR1 is LNHNV and CDR2 YYDKDF (reference sequence). CDR3 sequence: CATSRVPGGNQPQHF. The CDR3 DNA is TGTGCCACCAGCAGAGTTCCTGGGGGCAATCAGCCCCAGCATTTT.

The chain joins TRBV6-2 or TRBV6-3 to TRBJ2-5, with D perhaps assigned TRBD1 or TRBD2 (6 bases each). The germline V and J ends were trimmed by 1 base and 3 bases, with 18 bases remaining between them. CDR3 length: 17 residues. Germline CDR1 reads MNHEY; CDR2 reads SVGEGT. CDR3 DNA sequence: TGTGCCAGCAGTTACTGGGGGGCTAGCGAGAAAAAAGAGACCCAGTACTTC. Translated: CASSYWGASEKKETQYF.

The J gene is TRBJ2-5, the V gene TRBV7-9; D may be TRBD1 (6 bases). This CDR3 region has 15 residues. Germline V CDR1 and CDR2: SEHNR, FQNEAQ (reference sequence). V dropped 6 bases and J dropped 4 bases, with 18 bases sitting between them. The CDR3 loop reads CASSQQGGLGETQYF. CDR3 bases: TGTGCCAGCAGTCAACAGGGTGGGTTGGGAGAGACCCAGTACTTC.

As for this clone: Other DNA variants within this sample encode the same CDR3. The gene calls are TRBV28 and TRBJ2-1, with no clear D. The CDR3 is made up of 12 amino acids. The germline V gene encodes CDR1 MDHEN and CDR2 SYDVKM. V lost 2 bases, J lost 4 bases, and 3 bases lay in between. DNA of the CDR3: TGTGCCAGCAGTTTAAGTTACAATGAGCAGTTCTTC. Protein: CASSLSYNEQFF.

The chain combines TRBV19 with TRBJ2-7; D not resolved. V lost 4 bases and J lost 2, with 15 bases in between. The germline CDR1 and CDR2 sequences are LNHDA and SQIVND (reference sequence). The CDR3 is 15 residues long. The CDR3 here is CASSKDGSLAYEQYF. The CDR3 DNA reads TGTGCCAGTAGTAAGGACGGGTCCCTGGCCTACGAGCAGTACTTC.

With respect to this clone: Other DNA sequences in the same sample also yield this CDR3. The genes are TRBV6-5 and TRBJ2-5; D may be TRBD1 or TRBD2 (7 bases each). Trimming stripped 7 bases from V and 5 bases from J, with 11 bases between. CDR3 size: 12 residues. Germline CDR1 MNHEY, CDR2 SVGAGI. The chain's CDR3 is CASTGGVETQYF. In DNA form, the CDR3 reads TGTGCCAGCACAGGGGGGGTTGAGACCCAGTACTTC.

The J gene is TRBJ2-5, the V gene TRBV4-3, with TRBD1 as a possible D gene (5 bases). The CDR3 has 15 amino acids. V gave up 0 bases and J gave up 0 bases, with 8 bases separating them. Germline-derived CDR1 and CDR2 are LGHNA and YSLEER. As DNA, the CDR3 is TGCGCCAGCAGCCAAGATACGGACAACCAAGAGACCCAGTACTTC. Its protein product is CASSQDTDNQETQYF.

The gene calls are TRBV19 and TRBJ2-5; TRBD2 matches 7 bases. The CDR3 sequence is 15 residues long. Germline CDR1 LNHDA, CDR2 SQIVND (reference sequence). Trimming removed 5 bases from V and 2 bases from J; junction bases left unmatched: 8. This chain's CDR3 is CASSPTASGQETQYF. In DNA, the CDR3 is TGTGCCAGTAGTCCCACGGCTAGCGGACAAGAGACCCAGTACTTC.

The chain combines TRBV3-1 (or the pseudogene TRBV3-2) with TRBJ2-7; 8 bases fit TRBD2. V lost 1 base and J lost 2; bases outside the gene matches: 13. Germline CDR1 LGHDT, CDR2 YNNKEL (reference sequence). This CDR3 spans 18 amino acids. Written as DNA, the CDR3 is TGTGCCAGCAGCCAAGCACCCCGGCGGGGGGCACCCCCCTACGAGCAGTACTTC. Protein: CASSQAPRRGAPPYEQYF.

This sequence joins TRBV18 and TRBJ2-5; D is ambiguous. Germline V CDR1 and CDR2: KGHSH, LQKENI. V lost 0 bases and J lost 4, with 9 bases in between. The CDR3 sequence is 14 residues long. CDR3 region: CASSPPGQRETQYF. The CDR3 DNA is TGTGCCAGCTCACCACCCGGTCAGAGAGAGACCCAGTACTTC.

The chain has TRBV18 and TRBJ1-1; the D is unclear. Trimming stripped 3 bases from V and 1 base from J, with 6 bases between. Germline V lookup: CDR1 KGHSH, CDR2 LQKENI. The CDR3 has 13 amino acids. CDR3 sequence: CASSPIKNTEAFF. DNA for the CDR3: TGTGCCAGCTCACCCATCAAGAACACTGAAGCTTTCTTT.

This clone appeared once. This rearrangement joins TRBV2 to TRBJ1-5; 9 bases are a match to TRBD1. From germline, CDR1 is SNHLY and CDR2 FYNNEI. The V gene end was trimmed by 8 bases and the J gene end by 6 bases; junction bases not matched to a gene: 5. The CDR3 extends over 13 amino acids. CDR3 sequence: CASVGQGGQPQHF. CDR3 nucleotide sequence: TGTGCCAGCGTGGGACAGGGAGGTCAGCCCCAGCATTTT.

The chain has TRBV19 and TRBJ1-3; D gene unclear. Looked up from germline, CDR1 is LNHDA and CDR2 is SQIVND (reference sequence). The CDR3 is made up of 14 amino acids. Trimming took off 6 bases at V and 2 bases at J, with 11 bases between the two ends. This chain's CDR3 is CASRVGMTGNTIYF. The CDR3 nucleotides are TGTGCCAGTAGGGTAGGAATGACTGGAAACACCATATATTTT.

This chain links TRBV5-1 with TRBJ2-7; D may match TRBD1 or TRBD2 (5 bases each). The CDR3 totals 16 residues. Germline V lookup: CDR1 SGHRS, CDR2 YFSETQ. Trimming took 2 bases from V and 0 from J, leaving 15 bases between them. CDR3 in amino acids: CASSFSGAPISYEQYF. CDR3 in DNA: TGCGCCAGCAGCTTCTCCGGGGCCCCGATCTCCTACGAGCAGTACTTC.

Only one count was recorded for this clone. CDR3 DNA: TGTGCCAGCAGTTTGACACAGAACACTGAAGCTTTCTTT. Protein product: CASSLTQNTEAFF. The gene calls are TRBV6-5 and TRBJ1-1; D is ambiguous. Germline V gives CDR1 MNHEY, CDR2 SVGAGI. Deletions cut 4 bases from V and 1 base from J, with 7 bases between. This CDR3 has 13 residues.

J is TRBJ1-1 and V is TRBV5-6; D ambiguous. The germline V gene has CDR1 SGHDT and CDR2 YYEEEE. V lost 1 base, J lost 0 bases, and 4 bases lay in between. The CDR3 consists of 13 residues. DNA of the CDR3: TGTGCCAGCAGCTTGCGCATGAACACTGAAGCTTTCTTT. It yields the protein CASSLRMNTEAFF.

The genes are TRBV29-1 and TRBJ2-1, with 7 nucleotides matching TRBD2. Unmatched junction bases numbered 9, after V lost 1 base and J lost 9 bases. CDR3 length: 14 amino acids. CDR1 is SQVTM and CDR2 is ANQGSEA in the germline V gene. The CDR3 spells CSVEGAAGRVEQFF. The CDR3 region has the DNA TGCAGCGTTGAAGGGGCGGCAGGGAGGGTTGAGCAGTTCTTC.